The rows below give T cell receptor beta chains drawn from one sample of a study of blood T cell repertoires in COVID-19. Only in-frame clones appear in the TCRdb table, and some are missing; sequencing was by immunoSEQ multiplex PCR. Of about 39,000 clones detected, 94% appear once; the ten largest clones hold approximately 4.1%. The sequenced sample consisted of peripheral blood. These receptors were obtained from a human donor with active COVID-19. The donor label of this sample is uncertain. CDR3s leave out the opening cysteine and the closing phenylalanine or tryptophan. Each record gives: J gene, clone size, V gene, D gene, CDR3 protein. A D gene is named only where the DNA matches it firmly. The size field is filled for only some rows; it gives once, few, many or a size class.

J: TRBJ1-1; size: NA; V: TRBV21-1; D: NA; CDR3: ASSMDRRNTEAF
J: TRBJ2-1; size: once; V: TRBV9; D: NA; CDR3: ASSPRLAAYNEQF
J: TRBJ2-7; size: NA; V: TRBV4-2; D: TRBD2; CDR3: ASSQEGSGGFYEQY
J: TRBJ2-2; size: NA; V: TRBV27; D: TRBD2; CDR3: ASSFRGGGSSTGELF
J: TRBJ1-4; size: NA; V: TRBV15; D: NA; CDR3: ATSRGHDATNEKLF
J: TRBJ2-5; size: NA; V: TRBV5-5; D: TRBD2; CDR3: ASSRLAGVQETQY
J: TRBJ1-3; size: NA; V: TRBV28; D: TRBD1; CDR3: ASSRGQGGRNTIY
J: TRBJ2-7; size: NA; V: TRBV19; D: TRBD2; CDR3: ASSILAGTYEQY
J: TRBJ1-2; size: NA; V: TRBV12-5; D: NA; CDR3: ASGLVVGEGGYT
J: TRBJ2-1; size: NA; V: TRBV7-9; D: TRBD1; CDR3: ASSQTGQGYNEQF
J: TRBJ2-1; size: NA; V: TRBV4-1; D: TRBD2; CDR3: ASSQLGLVFYNEQF
J: TRBJ2-7; size: NA; V: TRBV28; D: TRBD1; CDR3: ASSSGTVPYEQY
J: TRBJ1-2; size: NA; V: TRBV28; D: NA; CDR3: ASSLSPTEAYGYT
J: TRBJ2-7; size: NA; V: TRBV18; D: TRBD1; CDR3: ASSPRPQGDEQY
J: TRBJ1-4; size: NA; V: TRBV2; D: NA; CDR3: ASSEFSLRATNEKLF
J: TRBJ2-7; size: NA; V: TRBV11-2; D: NA; CDR3: ASSFVGDGEQY
J: TRBJ2-7; size: NA; V: TRBV5-4; D: NA; CDR3: ASSSSGAIYEQY
J: TRBJ2-2; size: NA; V: TRBV7-7; D: NA; CDR3: ASSHSRDSNTGELF
J: TRBJ2-7; size: NA; V: TRBV7-9; D: NA; CDR3: ASSLGAGGSEQY
J: TRBJ2-5; size: NA; V: TRBV13; D: NA; CDR3: ASSSEVTGLGETQY
J: TRBJ2-1; size: once; V: TRBV5-6; D: TRBD1; CDR3: ASSPGQVPYNEQF
J: TRBJ2-1; size: NA; V: TRBV7-8; D: TRBD2; CDR3: ASSPKRELGNEQF
J: TRBJ2-4; size: NA; V: TRBV28; D: NA; CDR3: ASNGEAKNIQY
J: TRBJ2-4; size: NA; V: TRBV19; D: TRBD2; CDR3: ELDAASGSSENIQY
J: TRBJ2-7; size: NA; V: TRBV12-3/TRBV12-4; D: NA; CDR3: ASSTPYEQY
J: TRBJ1-5; size: NA; V: TRBV6-5; D: NA; CDR3: ASTAGENQPQH
J: TRBJ2-5; size: NA; V: TRBV29-1; D: NA; CDR3: SVGGVETQY
J: TRBJ1-5; size: NA; V: TRBV2; D: TRBD1; CDR3: ASNEDRGRDQPQH
J: TRBJ2-1; size: NA; V: TRBV10-3; D: TRBD1; CDR3: AINGAADTGTGAMNEQF
J: TRBJ1-1; size: once; V: TRBV5-3; D: NA; CDR3: ARRQPGHPRHMNTEAF
J: TRBJ1-5; size: NA; V: TRBV5-6; D: NA; CDR3: ASSQGYSNQPQH
J: TRBJ1-5; size: NA; V: TRBV4-1; D: TRBD1; CDR3: ASSQDKFWDRPNQPQH
J: TRBJ2-2; size: NA; V: TRBV2; D: NA; CDR3: ASRRGRNTGELF
J: TRBJ2-1; size: NA; V: TRBV19; D: NA; CDR3: ASSIGSGTNEQF
J: TRBJ1-2; size: medium-sized; V: TRBV6-6; D: TRBD1; CDR3: ASSYGTGHYGYT
J: TRBJ1-3; size: NA; V: TRBV18; D: NA; CDR3: ASSPQGLSSGNTIY
J: TRBJ2-3; size: NA; V: TRBV19; D: TRBD2; CDR3: ASSIRRLAGGADTQY
J: TRBJ1-2; size: NA; V: TRBV5-6; D: NA; CDR3: ASSLWSTGYT
J: TRBJ1-3; size: NA; V: TRBV28; D: NA; CDR3: ASSLKVKARDTIY
J: TRBJ2-7; size: NA; V: TRBV2; D: NA; CDR3: ASSEGRGWSYEQY
J: TRBJ2-1; size: NA; V: TRBV11-3; D: NA; CDR3: ASSLDLRGGNNEQF
J: TRBJ2-7; size: NA; V: TRBV5-4; D: TRBD2; CDR3: ASSLGTSGTYEQY
J: TRBJ1-6; size: few; V: TRBV5-8; D: NA; CDR3: ASSFPGNPVH
J: TRBJ2-1; size: NA; V: TRBV11-3; D: NA; CDR3: ASSLVSLRSGNNEQF
J: TRBJ2-7; size: NA; V: TRBV28; D: TRBD2; CDR3: ASGAAGTYEQY
J: TRBJ2-3; size: once; V: TRBV27; D: NA; CDR3: ASSPGVTSTDTQY
J: TRBJ2-2; size: NA; V: TRBV3-1/TRBV3-2; D: NA; CDR3: ASTAVGGGELF
J: TRBJ2-7; size: NA; V: TRBV11-2; D: TRBD1; CDR3: ASSYWGQGNSYEQY
J: TRBJ1-6; size: once; V: TRBV7-9; D: TRBD1; CDR3: ASSSDRGSPLH
J: TRBJ2-7; size: NA; V: TRBV7-2; D: NA; CDR3: ASSLRGTTAEQY
J: TRBJ1-5; size: NA; V: TRBV6-6; D: TRBD1; CDR3: ASSPGTGVNQPQH
J: TRBJ1-1; size: NA; V: TRBV3-1/TRBV3-2; D: NA; CDR3: ASSQGQFTEAF